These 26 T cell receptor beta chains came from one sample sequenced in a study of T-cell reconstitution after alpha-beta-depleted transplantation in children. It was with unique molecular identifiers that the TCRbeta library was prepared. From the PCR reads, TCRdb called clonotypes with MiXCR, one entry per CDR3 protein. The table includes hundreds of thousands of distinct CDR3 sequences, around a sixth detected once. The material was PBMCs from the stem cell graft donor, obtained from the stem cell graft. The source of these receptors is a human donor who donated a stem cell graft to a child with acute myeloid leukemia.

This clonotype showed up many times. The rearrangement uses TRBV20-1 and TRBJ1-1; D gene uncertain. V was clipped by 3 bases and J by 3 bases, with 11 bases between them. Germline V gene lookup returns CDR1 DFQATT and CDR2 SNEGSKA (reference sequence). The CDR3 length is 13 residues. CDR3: CSASRRSYTEAFF. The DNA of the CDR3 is TGCAGTGCTAGCCGGCGGAGTTACACTGAAGCTTTCTTT.

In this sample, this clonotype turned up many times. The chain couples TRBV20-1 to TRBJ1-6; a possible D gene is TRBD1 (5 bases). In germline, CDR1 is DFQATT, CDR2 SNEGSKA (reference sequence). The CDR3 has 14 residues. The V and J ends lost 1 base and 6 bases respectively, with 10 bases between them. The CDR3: CSARAREPNSPLHF. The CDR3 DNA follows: TGCAGTGCTAGAGCCAGGGAGCCTAATTCACCCCTCCACTTT.

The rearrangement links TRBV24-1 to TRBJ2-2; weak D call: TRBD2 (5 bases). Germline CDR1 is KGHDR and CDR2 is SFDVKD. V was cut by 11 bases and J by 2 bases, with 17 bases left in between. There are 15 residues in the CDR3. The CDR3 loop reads CARRRVMSNTGELFF. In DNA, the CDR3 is TGTGCCAGGCGGCGGGTCATGTCAAACACCGGGGAGCTGTTTTTT.

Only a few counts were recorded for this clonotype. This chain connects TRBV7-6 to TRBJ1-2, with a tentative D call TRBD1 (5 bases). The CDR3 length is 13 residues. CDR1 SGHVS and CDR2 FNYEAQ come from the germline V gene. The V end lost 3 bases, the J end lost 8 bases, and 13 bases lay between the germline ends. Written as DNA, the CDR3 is TGTGCCAGCAGCTTGGCGGGGGATAGGGGCTACACCTTC. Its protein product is CASSLAGDRGYTF.

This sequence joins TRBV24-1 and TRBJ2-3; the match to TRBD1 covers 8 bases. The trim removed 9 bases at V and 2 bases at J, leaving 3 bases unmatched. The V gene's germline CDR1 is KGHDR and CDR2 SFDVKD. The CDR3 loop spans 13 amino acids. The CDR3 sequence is CATVDRVTDTQYF. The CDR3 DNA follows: TGTGCCACCGTGGACAGGGTCACAGATACGCAGTATTTT.

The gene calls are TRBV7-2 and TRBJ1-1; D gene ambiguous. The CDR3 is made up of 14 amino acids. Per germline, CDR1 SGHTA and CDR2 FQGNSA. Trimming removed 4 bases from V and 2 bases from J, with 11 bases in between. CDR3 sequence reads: CASSSWTVNTEAFF. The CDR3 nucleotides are TGTGCCAGCAGCTCCTGGACGGTTAACACTGAAGCTTTCTTT.

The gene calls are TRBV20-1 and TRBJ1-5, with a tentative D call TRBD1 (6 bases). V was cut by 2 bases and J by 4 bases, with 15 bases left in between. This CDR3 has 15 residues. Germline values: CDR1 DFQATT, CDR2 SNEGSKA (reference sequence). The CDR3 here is CSARSGGGVNQPQHF. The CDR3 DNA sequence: TGCAGTGCTAGATCAGGAGGGGGGGTTAATCAGCCCCAGCATTTT.

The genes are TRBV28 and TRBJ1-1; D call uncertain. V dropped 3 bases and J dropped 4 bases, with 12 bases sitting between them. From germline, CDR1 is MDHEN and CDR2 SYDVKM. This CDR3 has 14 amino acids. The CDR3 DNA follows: TGTGCCAGCAGTTTGGACCCGGCGACCACTGAAGCTTTCTTT. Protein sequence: CASSLDPATTEAFF.

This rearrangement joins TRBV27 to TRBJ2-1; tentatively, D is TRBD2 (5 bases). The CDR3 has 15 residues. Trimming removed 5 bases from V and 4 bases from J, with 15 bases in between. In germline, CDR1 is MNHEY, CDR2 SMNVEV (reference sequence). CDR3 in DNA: TGTGCCAGCAGTCCCCGGGAACCCGGTTACAATGAGCAGTTCTTC. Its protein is CASSPREPGYNEQFF.

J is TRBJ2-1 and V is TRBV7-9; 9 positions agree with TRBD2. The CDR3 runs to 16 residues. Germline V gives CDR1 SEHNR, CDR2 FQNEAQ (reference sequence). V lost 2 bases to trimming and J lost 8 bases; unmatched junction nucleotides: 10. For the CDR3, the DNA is TGTGCCAGCAGCTTACTAGCGGGGACCTCGGCCGATGAGCAGTTCTTC. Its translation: CASSLLAGTSADEQFF.

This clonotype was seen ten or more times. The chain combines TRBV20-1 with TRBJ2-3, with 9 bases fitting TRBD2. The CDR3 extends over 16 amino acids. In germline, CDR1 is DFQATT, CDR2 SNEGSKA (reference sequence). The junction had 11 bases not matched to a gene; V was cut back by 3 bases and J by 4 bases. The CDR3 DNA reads TGCAGTGCTAGTGTACAGAGCGGGGGGCCCGCAGATACGCAGTATTTT. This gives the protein CSASVQSGGPADTQYF.

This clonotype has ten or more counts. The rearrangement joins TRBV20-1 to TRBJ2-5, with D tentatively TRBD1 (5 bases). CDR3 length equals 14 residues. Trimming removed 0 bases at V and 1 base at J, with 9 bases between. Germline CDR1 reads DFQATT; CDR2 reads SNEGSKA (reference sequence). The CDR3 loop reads CSAREVGPQETQYF. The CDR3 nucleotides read TGCAGTGCTAGAGAGGTGGGGCCCCAAGAGACCCAGTACTTC.

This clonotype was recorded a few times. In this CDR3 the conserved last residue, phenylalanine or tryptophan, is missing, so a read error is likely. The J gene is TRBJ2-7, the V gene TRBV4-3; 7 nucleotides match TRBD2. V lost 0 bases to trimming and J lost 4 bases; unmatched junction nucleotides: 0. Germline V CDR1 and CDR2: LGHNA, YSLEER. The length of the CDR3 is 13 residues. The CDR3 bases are TGCGCCAGCAGCCAAGACGGGGGGTACGAGCAGTACTCC. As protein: CASSQDGGYEQYS.

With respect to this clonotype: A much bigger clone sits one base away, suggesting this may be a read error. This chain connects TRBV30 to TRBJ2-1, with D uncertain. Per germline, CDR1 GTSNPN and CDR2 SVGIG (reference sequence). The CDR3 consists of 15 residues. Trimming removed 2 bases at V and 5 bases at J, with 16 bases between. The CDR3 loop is CAWSHTHYPDNEQFF. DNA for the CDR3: TGTGCCTGGAGTCATACTCACTACCCGGACAATGAGCAGTTCTTC.

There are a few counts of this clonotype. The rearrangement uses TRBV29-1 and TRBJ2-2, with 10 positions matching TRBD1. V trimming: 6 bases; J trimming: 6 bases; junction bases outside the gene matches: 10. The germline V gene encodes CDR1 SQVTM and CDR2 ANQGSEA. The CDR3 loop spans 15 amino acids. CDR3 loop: CSVSQTGTGAGELFF. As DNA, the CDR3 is TGCAGCGTCAGCCAGACCGGGACAGGGGCCGGGGAGCTGTTTTTT.

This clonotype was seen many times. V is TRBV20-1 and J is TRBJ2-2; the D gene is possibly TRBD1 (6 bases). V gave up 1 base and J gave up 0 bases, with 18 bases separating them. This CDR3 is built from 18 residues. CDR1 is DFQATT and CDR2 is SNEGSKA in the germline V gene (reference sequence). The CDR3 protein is CSARAGVGRSSNTGELFF. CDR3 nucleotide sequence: TGCAGTGCTAGAGCAGGGGTAGGACGTTCCTCGAACACCGGGGAGCTGTTTTTT.

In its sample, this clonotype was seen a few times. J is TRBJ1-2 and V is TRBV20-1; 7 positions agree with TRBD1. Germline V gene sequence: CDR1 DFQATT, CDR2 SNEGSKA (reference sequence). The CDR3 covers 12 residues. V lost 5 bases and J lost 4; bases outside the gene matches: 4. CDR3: CSAGGTAYGYTF. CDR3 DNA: TGCAGTGCTGGCGGGACAGCCTATGGCTACACCTTC.

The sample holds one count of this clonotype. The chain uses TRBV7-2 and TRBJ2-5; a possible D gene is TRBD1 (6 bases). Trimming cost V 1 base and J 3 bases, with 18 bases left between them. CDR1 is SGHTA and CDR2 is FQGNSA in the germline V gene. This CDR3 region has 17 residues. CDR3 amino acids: CASSLVVRTDDEETQYF. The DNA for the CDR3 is TGTGCCAGCAGCTTAGTGGTGAGGACAGACGACGAAGAGACCCAGTACTTC. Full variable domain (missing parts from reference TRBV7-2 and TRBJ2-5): GAGVSQSPSNKVTEKGKDVELRCDPISGHTALYWYRQSLGQGLEFLIYFQGNSAPDKSGLPSDRFSAERTGGSVSTLTIQRTQQEDSAVYLCASSLVVRTDDEETQYFGPGTRLLVL.

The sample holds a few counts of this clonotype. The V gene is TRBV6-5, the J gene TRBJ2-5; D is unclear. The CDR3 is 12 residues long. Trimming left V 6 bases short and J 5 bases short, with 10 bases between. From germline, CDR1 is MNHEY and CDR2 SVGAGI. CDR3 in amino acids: CASRGAGETQYF. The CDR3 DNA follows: TGTGCCAGCAGGGGCGCCGGGGAGACCCAGTACTTC.

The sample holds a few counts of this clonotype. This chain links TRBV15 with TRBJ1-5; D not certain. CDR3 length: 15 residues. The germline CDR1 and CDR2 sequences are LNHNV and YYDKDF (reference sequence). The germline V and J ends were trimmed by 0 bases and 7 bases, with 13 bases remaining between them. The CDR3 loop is CATSRDLGKGQPQHF. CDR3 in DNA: TGTGCCACCAGCAGAGATCTGGGCAAGGGCCAGCCCCAGCATTTT.

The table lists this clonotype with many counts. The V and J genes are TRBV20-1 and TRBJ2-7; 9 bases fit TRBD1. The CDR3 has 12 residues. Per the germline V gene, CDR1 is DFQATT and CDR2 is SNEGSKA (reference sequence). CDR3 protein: CSAWTGASEQYV. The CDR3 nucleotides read TGCAGCGCCTGGACAGGGGCGAGCGAGCAGTACGTC.

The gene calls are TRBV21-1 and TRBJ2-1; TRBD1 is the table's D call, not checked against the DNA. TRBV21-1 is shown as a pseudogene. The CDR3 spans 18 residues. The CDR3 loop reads CASSKAEDRGRLDNEQFF. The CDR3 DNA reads TGTGCCAGCAGCAAAGCTGAGGACAGGGGCCGTTTGGACAATGAGCAGTTCTTC.

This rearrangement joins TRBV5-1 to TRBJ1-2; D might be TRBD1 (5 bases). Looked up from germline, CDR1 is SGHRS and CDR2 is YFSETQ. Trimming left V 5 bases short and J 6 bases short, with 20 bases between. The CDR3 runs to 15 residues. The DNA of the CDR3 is TGCGCCAGCAGACGGGCGCGAGGGGCCGTGGATGGCTACACCTTC. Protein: CASRRARGAVDGYTF.

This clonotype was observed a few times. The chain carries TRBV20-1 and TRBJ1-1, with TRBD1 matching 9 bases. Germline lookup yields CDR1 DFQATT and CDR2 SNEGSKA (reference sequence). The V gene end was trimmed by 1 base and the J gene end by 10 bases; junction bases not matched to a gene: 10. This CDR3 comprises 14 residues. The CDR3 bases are TGCAGTGCTAGAGCCTTAAAGACAGGGGGGGGAGCTTTCTTT. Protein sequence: CSARALKTGGGAFF.

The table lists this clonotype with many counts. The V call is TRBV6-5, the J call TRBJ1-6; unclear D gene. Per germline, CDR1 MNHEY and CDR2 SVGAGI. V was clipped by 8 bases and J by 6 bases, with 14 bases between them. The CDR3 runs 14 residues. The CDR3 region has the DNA TGTGCCAGCCGTTCCCGGGCTTCTAATTCACCCCTCCACTTT. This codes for CASRSRASNSPLHF.

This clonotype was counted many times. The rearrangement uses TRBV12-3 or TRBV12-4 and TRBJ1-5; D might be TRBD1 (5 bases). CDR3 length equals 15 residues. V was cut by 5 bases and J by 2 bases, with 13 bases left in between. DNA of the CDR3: TGTGCCAGCAGTGGGACGGTCCGAGGCAATCAGCCCCAGCATTTT. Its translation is CASSGTVRGNQPQHF.